The 23 T cell receptor beta chains in this list originate from one sample, sequenced in a study of cytomegalovirus exposure and HLA in healthy donors. 60 Vbeta and 13 Jbeta primers were used in PCR. This table comes from immunoSEQ multiplex PCR, and its TCRdb copy is limited to in-frame clones, with some not included. The data hold 100,000 to 150,000 clones, with 60% to 85% observed a single time. The source material was PBMCs. These receptors were obtained from a female donor in good health and CMV-seronegative.

V gene TRBV11-2 combines with J gene TRBJ2-7; 11 bases line up with TRBD1. Germline V lookup: CDR1 SGHAT, CDR2 FQNNGV. Trimming cost V 4 bases and J 4 bases; bases outside gene matches: 3. This CDR3 contains 14 residues. The CDR3 loop is CASSSGQGGYEQYF. CDR3 in DNA: TGTGCCAGCAGCTCGGGACAGGGGGGGTACGAGCAGTACTTC.

This sequence joins TRBV4-2 and TRBJ2-1; D is possibly TRBD1 (5 bases). Trimming took off 4 bases at V and 8 bases at J, with 12 bases between the two ends. This CDR3 contains 13 residues. Germline CDR1 LGHNA, CDR2 YNFKEQ. CDR3 region: CASSRTGDHEQFF. DNA for the CDR3: TGTGCCAGCAGCCGTACAGGAGACCATGAGCAGTTCTTC.

This sequence joins TRBV6-5 and TRBJ2-2, with D maybe TRBD2 (6 bases). This CDR3 has 15 amino acids. From germline, CDR1 is MNHEY and CDR2 SVGAGI. V lost 1 base and J lost 7, with 13 bases in between. The CDR3 DNA reads TGTGCCAGCAGTTACTTCGGGGGAGTAATCGGGGAGCTGTTTTTT. Amino acid sequence: CASSYFGGVIGELFF.

The chain recombines TRBV14 with TRBJ2-5; 13 nucleotides match TRBD2. Germline CDR1 reads SGHDN; CDR2 reads FVKESK. V trimming: 4 bases; J trimming: 4 bases; junction bases outside the gene matches: 6. This CDR3 spans 16 amino acids. CDR3 residues: CASSLTSGRALETQYF. CDR3 DNA: TGTGCCAGCAGCCTTACTAGCGGGAGGGCCTTAGAGACCCAGTACTTC.

V usage is TRBV7-2 and J usage is TRBJ2-1, with D unclear. The V end lost 5 bases, the J end lost 7 bases, and 6 bases lay between the germline ends. Germline V CDR1 and CDR2: SGHTA, FQGNSA. The CDR3 extends over 11 amino acids. The CDR3 here is CASSLLNEQFF. Written as DNA, the CDR3 is TGTGCCAGCAGCCTCTTAAATGAGCAGTTCTTC.

A single count supports this clone. The chain combines TRBV7-3 with TRBJ2-5; 8 nucleotides match TRBD2. Trimming at V came to 11 bases and at J to 3 bases, leaving 8 bases not matched to a gene. The CDR3 sequence is 13 residues long. Germline CDR1 reads SGHTA; CDR2 reads FQGTGA. CDR3 coding DNA: TGTGCCGTACTCGTCGGGAGGGAAGAGACCCAGTACTTC. The encoded protein is CAVLVGREETQYF.

The V gene is TRBV2, the J gene TRBJ2-3; no clear D gene. This CDR3 contains 12 residues. The ends were cut back, 6 bases at V and 4 bases at J, with 8 bases in the middle. CDR1 SNHLY and CDR2 FYNNEI come from the germline V gene. CDR3 DNA sequence: TGTGCCAGCAGCGAGACATCAGATACGCAGTATTTT. Translation gives CASSETSDTQYF. The variable domain in full, completed from reference TRBV2 and TRBJ2-3, reads EPEVTQTPSHQVTQMGQEVILRCVPISNHLYFYWYRQILGQKVEFLVSFYNNEISEKSEIFDDQFSVERPDGSNFTLKIRSTKLEDSAMYFCASSETSDTQYFGPGTRLTVL.

The table lists this clone with a few counts. The V call is TRBV5-1, the J call TRBJ2-6; D gene unclear. V lost 0 bases and J lost 0, with 13 bases in between. Per the germline V gene, CDR1 is SGHRS and CDR2 is YFSETQ. The CDR3 consists of 18 residues. The DNA of the CDR3 is TGCGCCAGCAGCTTGGTGGCATTGACAAGCTCTGGGGCCAACGTCCTGACTTTC. Residues: CASSLVALTSSGANVLTF.

CDR3: CASSTRTSGRDEQFF. CDR3 coding DNA: TGTGCCAGCTCCACAAGGACTAGCGGGAGGGATGAGCAGTTCTTC. V is TRBV18 and J is TRBJ2-1, with 15 bases lining up with TRBD2. This CDR3 has 15 amino acids. The V and J ends lost 6 bases and 8 bases, in that order; junction bases with no gene match: 5. Germline values: CDR1 KGHSH, CDR2 LQKENI.

The rearrangement joins TRBV29-1 to TRBJ2-3; weak D call: TRBD1 (6 bases). Trimming took 6 bases from V and 2 from J, leaving 12 bases between them. The CDR3 is 13 residues long. CDR1 is SQVTM, CDR2 ANQGSEA, per germline. CDR3 DNA sequence: TGCAGCGTAGGACAGACAGTCACAGATACGCAGTATTTT. Residues: CSVGQTVTDTQYF.

The chain couples TRBV9 to TRBJ2-3; TRBD2 is a possible D gene (6 bases). Trimming left V 0 bases short and J 3 bases short, with 8 bases between. The length of the CDR3 is 14 residues. Per germline, CDR1 SGDLS and CDR2 YYNGEE. CDR3 sequence reads: CASSVAGVTDTQYF. CDR3 nucleotides: TGTGCCAGCAGCGTAGCGGGAGTTACAGATACGCAGTATTTT.

The chain couples TRBV6-1 to TRBJ2-7; D gene uncertain. V was shortened by 5 bases and J by 2 bases, with 7 bases between the two germline ends. Germline V gene lookup returns CDR1 MNHNS and CDR2 SASEGT. The CDR3 covers 12 residues. The CDR3 sequence: CASSQVAYEQYF. DNA of the CDR3: TGTGCCAGCAGTCAGGTAGCCTACGAGCAGTACTTC.

The J gene is TRBJ2-7, the V gene TRBV21-1; the D call TRBD2 from the table was never checked on the DNA. TRBV21-1 represents a pseudogene. This CDR3 spans 15 amino acids. CDR3 bases: TGTGCCAGCAGCAAATGGAGTGGAGCGTTTGAGGAGCAGTACTTC. Translating gives CASSKWSGAFEEQYF.

The rearrangement uses TRBV7-9 and TRBJ2-6, with TRBD1 matching 9 bases. CDR1 is SEHNR, CDR2 FQNEAQ, per germline (reference sequence). V was pared by 5 bases and J by 2 bases, with 10 bases of the junction left unmatched. This CDR3 has 18 amino acids. The CDR3 coding sequence is TGTGCCAGCAGCACAGGGGACAGGGCGAGGGCTGGGGCCAACGTCCTGACTTTC. It is translated as CASSTGDRARAGANVLTF. Based on the CDR3 plus reference TRBV7-9 and TRBJ2-6, the full variable domain is DTGVSQNPRHKITKRGQNVTFRCDPISEHNRLYWYRQTLGQGPEFLTYFQNEAQLEKSRLLSDRFSAERPKGSFSTLEIQRTEQGDSAMYLCASSTGDRARAGANVLTFGAGSRLTVL.

The chain employs TRBV9 and TRBJ2-3; D gene ambiguous. V lost 3 bases and J lost 5, with 7 bases in between. This CDR3 is 12 amino acids long. The germline V gene has CDR1 SGDLS and CDR2 YYNGEE. The CDR3 nucleotides are TGTGCCAGCAGCGCCTATTTAGATACGCAGTATTTT. Encoded protein: CASSAYLDTQYF.

This rearrangement joins TRBV5-1 to TRBJ2-5; D perhaps matches TRBD1 (6 bases). Per germline, CDR1 SGHRS and CDR2 YFSETQ. The CDR3 has 15 amino acids. With 4 bases removed from V and 2 bases from J, the gap between germline ends came to 15 bases. The CDR3 nucleotides are TGCGCCAGCAGCGCCTCCGGGACAAGTCAAGAGACCCAGTACTTC. It translates to CASSASGTSQETQYF.

The chain links TRBV30 to TRBJ1-1, with 7 bases that match TRBD1. Unmatched junction bases numbered 10, after V lost 2 bases and J lost 7 bases. The CDR3 has 14 residues. The germline gives CDR1 GTSNPN, CDR2 SVGIG (reference sequence). The CDR3 region is CAWSLHRGIDEAFF. CDR3 in DNA: TGTGCCTGGAGTTTACACAGGGGAATAGATGAAGCTTTCTTT.

There are a few counts of this clone. This chain connects TRBV5-4 to TRBJ1-3; D is uncertain. CDR1 is SGHNT and CDR2 is YYREEE in the germline V gene (reference sequence). The V gene lost 4 bases and the J gene lost 2 bases, with 7 bases spanning the gap. The length of the CDR3 is 13 residues. CDR3 coding DNA: TGTGCCAGCAGCCCTGTTCCTGGAAACACCATATATTTT. Residues: CASSPVPGNTIYF.

The V and J genes are TRBV10-3 and TRBJ2-6; 7 bases agree with TRBD2. The CDR3 covers 18 residues. The V and J ends lost 0 bases and 3 bases, in that order; junction bases with no gene match: 8. CDR1 and CDR2 (germline): ENHRY, SYGVKD. The CDR3 sequence: CAISESGGVGRGANVLTF. The CDR3 coding sequence is TGTGCCATCAGTGAGTCGGGGGGGGTTGGGCGTGGGGCCAACGTCCTGACTTTC.

The V and J genes are TRBV6-1 and TRBJ2-7; D not certain. Germline CDR1 reads MNHNS; CDR2 reads SASEGT. This CDR3 has 14 residues. The ends were cut back, 4 bases at V and 1 base at J, with 11 bases in the middle. DNA of the CDR3: TGTGCCAGCAGTGTGCTCGGTTCTTCCTACGAGCAGTACTTC. This encodes CASSVLGSSYEQYF.

This clone was seen a single time. The rearrangement joins TRBV9 to TRBJ2-4, with D perhaps matching TRBD2 (6 bases). The CDR3 runs 15 residues. Trimming stripped 0 bases from V and 8 bases from J, with 15 bases between. Germline CDR1 SGDLS, CDR2 YYNGEE. The CDR3 nucleotides are TGTGCCAGCAGCGTAGACAGCGGAACGGGAGACATTCAGTACTTC. Translation gives CASSVDSGTGDIQYF.

V usage is TRBV15 and J usage is TRBJ1-4; D possibly corresponds to TRBD1 (6 bases). The germline V gene has CDR1 LNHNV and CDR2 YYDKDF (reference sequence). With 5 bases removed from V and 4 bases from J, the gap between germline ends came to 11 bases. The CDR3 has 14 amino acids. The CDR3 region has the DNA TGTGCCACCAGCCACAGGGTGGGTAATGAAAAACTGTTTTTT. This gives the protein CATSHRVGNEKLFF.

The CDR3 protein is CASLQRERNEQYF. The CDR3 coding sequence is TGTGCCAGCCTTCAGCGGGAGAGAAACGAGCAGTACTTC. The chain links TRBV6-1 to TRBJ2-7, with 8 bases lining up with TRBD2. Germline V gene data show CDR1 as MNHNS and CDR2 as SASEGT. CDR3 length equals 13 residues. The V and J ends lost 8 bases and 5 bases, in that order; junction bases with no gene match: 8.